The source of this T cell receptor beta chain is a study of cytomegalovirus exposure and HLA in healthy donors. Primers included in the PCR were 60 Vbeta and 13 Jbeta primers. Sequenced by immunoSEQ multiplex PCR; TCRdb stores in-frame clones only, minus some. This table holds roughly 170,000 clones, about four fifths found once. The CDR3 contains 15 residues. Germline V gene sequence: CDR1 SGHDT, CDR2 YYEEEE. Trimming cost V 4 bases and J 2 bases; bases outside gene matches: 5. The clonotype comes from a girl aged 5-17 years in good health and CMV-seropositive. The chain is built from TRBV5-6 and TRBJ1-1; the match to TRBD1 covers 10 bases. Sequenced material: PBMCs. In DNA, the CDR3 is TGTGCCAGCAGCCCAGACAGGGGGCTTAACACTGAAGCTTTCTTT. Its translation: CASSPDRGLNTEAFF.